These T cell receptor beta chains were read from a single sample in a study of tumor-infiltrating lymphocytes in primary liver carcinoma. TCRdb reanalysed the multiplex PCR reads using MiXCR and keeps one entry per CDR3 protein. The sample includes some 32,000 distinct CDR3 sequences, 76% seen only once; the top ten take around a third. The sample taken for sequencing was liver tumor tissue from sampling region 5. Receptor source: a middle-aged man with primary liver carcinoma and hepatitis B virus infection. The CDR3 runs from the conserved cysteine through the conserved F or W. The D gene is left open where the match is weak. The size field is filled for only some rows; it gives once, few, many or a size class.

NA,TRBV19,TRBJ1-1,TRBD1,CASIEMRQGSTEAFF,TGTGCCAGTATCGAAATGAGACAGGGATCCACTGAAGCTTTCTTT
NA,TRBV6-5,TRBJ2-7,NA,CASSYKGPATSIPYEQYF,TGTGCCAGCAGTTACAAGGGCCCTGCCACTTCGATACCCTACGAGCAGTACTTC
NA,TRBV4-2,TRBJ2-7,NA,CASSQKGLAGEQYF,TGTGCCAGCAGCCAAAAGGGCTTGGCGGGGGAGCAGTACTTC
once,TRBV4-1,TRBJ1-6,NA,CASSHHLQGAYPPLHF,TGCGCCAGCAGCCACCACCTACAGGGTGCGTATCCACCCCTCCACTTT
NA,TRBV30,TRBJ2-7,NA,CAWSIGGTSVYEQYF,TGTGCCTGGAGTATCGGCGGGACCTCGGTCTACGAGCAGTACTTC
NA,TRBV7-9,TRBJ2-4,TRBD1,CASSVDRAPTKDIQYF,TGTGCCAGCAGCGTCGACAGGGCTCCAACCAAAGACATTCAGTACTTC
NA,TRBV11-1,TRBJ2-2,TRBD1,CASNFAGVTGDLFF,TGTGCCAGCAACTTTGCAGGGGTTACAGGGGACCTGTTTTTT
NA,TRBV7-9,TRBJ1-2,NA,CASSPDGRLSQYGYTF,TGTGCCAGCAGTCCCGATGGCAGACTGTCCCAGTATGGCTACACGTTC
few,TRBV2,TRBJ2-1,TRBD2,CASSEVGLAGVGEQFF,TGTGCCAGCAGTGAGGTCGGACTAGCGGGAGTGGGGGAGCAGTTCTTC
NA,TRBV13,TRBJ2-3,NA,CTSSLRSIDKQYF,TGTACCAGCAGCCTCCGCTCGATCGACAAGCAGTATTTT
NA,TRBV12-5,TRBJ2-7,NA,CASGTGRGYYEQYF,TGTGCTAGTGGTACAGGACGGGGCTACTACGAGCAGTACTTC
NA,TRBV9,TRBJ2-5,NA,CSSSVDGLARETQYF,TGTTCCAGCAGCGTAGATGGGCTAGCGAGGGAGACCCAGTACTTC
NA,TRBV12-3/TRBV12-4,TRBJ2-7,TRBD1,CAGGMGTGGSYKQYF,TGTGCCGGCGGTATGGGGACAGGGGGGTCCTACAAGCAGTACTTC
NA,TRBV12-3/TRBV12-4,TRBJ1-1,TRBD1,CTSSPPPGTGMALF,TGTACCAGCAGTCCCCCTCCCGGGACAGGGATGGCTCTCTTC
NA,TRBV11-2,TRBJ1-5,TRBD1,CASSVLQGSADTQHF,TGTGCCAGTAGCGTATTACAGGGGAGCGCAGATACGCAGCATTTT
NA,TRBV6-2/TRBV6-3,TRBJ1-5,NA,CAGTFDSYSNQPQHF,TGTGCCGGCACATTCGACAGTTATAGCAATCAGCCCCAGCATTTT
NA,TRBV6-1,TRBJ2-7,NA,CATGVLPSYEQYF,TGTGCTACGGGGGTCCTACCCTCCTACGAGCAGTACTTC
NA,TRBV11-2,TRBJ2-6,TRBD1,CASNLGTGPGANVLTF,TGTGCCAGCAACTTGGGGACAGGGCCCGGGGCCAACGTCCTGACTTTC
NA,TRBV12-3/TRBV12-4,TRBJ2-2,NA,CASGHQRGAWELFF,TGTGCCAGCGGCCACCAGAGGGGGGCCTGGGAGCTGTTTTTT
NA,TRBV11-2,TRBJ2-1,NA,CASSLELLAGMNVQFF,TGTGCCAGCAGCTTAGAGCTCCTAGCAGGGATGAATGTGCAGTTCTTC
NA,TRBV6-2/TRBV6-3,TRBJ2-3,NA,CASSPFTPRRNAADTQYF,TGTGCCAGCAGCCCCTTCACGCCCCGACGAAATGCCGCAGATACGCAGTATTTT
large,TRBV4-2,TRBJ2-7,TRBD2,CASSQAASGVSYEQYF,TGTGCCAGCAGCCAAGCGGCTAGCGGGGTTTCCTACGAGCAGTACTTC
NA,TRBV12-3/TRBV12-4,TRBJ2-7,TRBD1,CACSWGQGLTYEQYF,TGTGCCTGCAGTTGGGGACAGGGCCTTACCTATGAGCAGTACTTC
NA,TRBV12-3/TRBV12-4,TRBJ2-1,NA,CATTQGSACNEQFF,TGTGCCACAACTCAGGGGTCTGCCTGCAATGAGCAGTTCTTC
medium-sized,TRBV11-2,TRBJ2-3,TRBD1,CASSVLQGSTDTQYF,TGTGCCAGCAGCGTATTACAGGGGAGCACAGATACGCAGTATTTT
NA,TRBV6-2/TRBV6-3,TRBJ1-5,TRBD1,CTSMDRGDQPHHF,TGTACCAGCATGGACAGGGGGGATCAGCCCCACCATTTT
NA,TRBV5-1,TRBJ2-2,NA,CASSLSANIGELFF,TGCGCCAGTAGCTTATCAGCGAACATCGGGGAGCTGTTTTTT
once,TRBV10-3,TRBJ2-1,TRBD2,CAIGGGQVNEQFF,TGTGCCATCGGCGGGGGGCAAGTCAATGAGCAGTTTTTC
once,TRBV11-2,TRBJ1-4,NA,CASSVDGFANGKLFF,TGTGCCAGCAGCGTAGACGGGTTTGCTAATGGAAAACTGTTTTTT
NA,TRBV5-1,TRBJ2-1,TRBD2,CASISPLAGVFYDEQLF,TGCGCCAGCATCAGCCCTCTAGCGGGAGTCTTCTACGATGAGCAGTTATTC
NA,TRBV11-2,TRBJ2-5,NA,CSSSQTHGGGKETKYF,TGTTCCAGCAGCCAAACTCATGGTGGGGGAAAAGAGACCAAGTACTTC
NA,TRBV4-1,TRBJ2-7,TRBD2,CASSHSLAEPIYEQYF,TGTGCCAGCAGCCATTCCCTAGCGGAGCCAATTTACGAGCAGTACTTC
NA,TRBV4-1,TRBJ2-1,NA,CPSSPGVRGEQFF,TGCCCCAGCAGTCCAGGAGTCCGAGGTGAGCAGTTCTTC
NA,TRBV6-5,TRBJ2-4,NA,CVSSRTGSHVAGGTAKNIQYF,NA
NA,TRBV12-3/TRBV12-4,TRBJ2-5,TRBD2,CASTLTVGGTQYF,TGTGCCAGCACTTTAACGGTCGGGGGGACCCAGTATTTC
many,TRBV10-3,TRBJ2-3,TRBD2,CAISRDYQWGTDTQYF,TGTGCCATCAGCCGGGACTACCAATGGGGCACAGATACGCAGTATTTT
many,TRBV10-2,TRBJ2-1,NA,CASSLTRLAEQFF,TGCGCCAGCAGCCTGACTAGGTTGGCTGAGCAGTTCTTC
NA,TRBV6-1,TRBJ2-3,NA,CASRRVEDTDTQYF,TGTGCCTCCAGGCGGGTCGAGGACACAGATACGCAGTATTTT
NA,TRBV5-4,TRBJ2-1,NA,CASSLSSRRHNEQFF,TGTGCCAGCAGCTTGTCTAGCAGGAGGCACAACGAGCAGTTCTTC
many,TRBV7-2,TRBJ2-1,TRBD1,CASSPGTGGDEQFF,TGTGCCAGTAGTCCCGGGACAGGGGGCGATGAGCAGTTCTTC
NA,TRBV20-1,TRBJ2-5,TRBD2,CSARGRGGRARGTQYF,TGCAGTGCTAGAGGTAGGGGCGGGAGGGCCAGAGGGACCCAGTACTTC
few,TRBV11-1,TRBJ2-1,NA,CTITIGPGLHSYNELFF,TGTACCATCACCATCGGGCCCGGGTTACACTCCTACAATGAGCTGTTCTTC